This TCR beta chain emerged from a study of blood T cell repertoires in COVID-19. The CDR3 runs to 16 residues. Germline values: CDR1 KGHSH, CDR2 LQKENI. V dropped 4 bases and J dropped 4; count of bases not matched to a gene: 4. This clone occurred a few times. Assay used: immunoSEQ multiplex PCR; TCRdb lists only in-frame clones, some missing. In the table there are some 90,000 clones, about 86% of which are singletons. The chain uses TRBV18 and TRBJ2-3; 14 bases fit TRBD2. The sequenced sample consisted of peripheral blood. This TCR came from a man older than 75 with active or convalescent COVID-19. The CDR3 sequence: CASSQGTSGSSDTQYF. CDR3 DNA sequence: TGTGCCAGCTCACAAGGGACTAGCGGGAGTTCAGATACGCAGTATTTT.